Below are 13 T cell receptor beta chains sequenced from a single sample in a study of blood T cells in healthy people across ages (dated by TCRdb to about 2015). The method was 5' RACE. A second PCR of about 6 to 11 cycles was performed with a sample-barcoded 5' primer and a J-beta primer mix. The raw public reads went through TCRdb reprocessing: fastp at Q25, MiXCR clone calling, in-frame beta chains kept. When rows share a CDR3 protein, they turn into one entry using the most common DNA and genes. The sample table holds some 1,800,000 distinct CDR3 sequences, of which around 42% were seen once. The top ten hold about 23% of the sample. Material for sequencing was blood. The receptors stem from a human donor in good health.

This clonotype was seen at least ten times. V and J are TRBV20-1 and TRBJ2-7, with D maybe TRBD1 (5 bases). Trimming took off 0 bases at V and 1 base at J, with 10 bases between the two ends. The CDR3 runs 14 residues. Germline CDR1 reads DFQATT; CDR2 reads SNEGSKA (reference sequence). CDR3 region: CSARDRGGSYEQYF. The CDR3 DNA follows: TGCAGTGCTAGAGATAGGGGCGGATCCTACGAGCAGTACTTC.

This clonotype was seen a single time. The chain carries TRBV7-2 and TRBJ2-1; 13 nucleotides align to TRBD2. V lost 6 bases to trimming and J lost 7 bases; unmatched junction nucleotides: 6. Germline V CDR1 and CDR2: SGHTA, FQGNSA. The CDR3 has 15 residues. CDR3 nucleotide sequence: TGTGCCAGCAGTTGGACTAGCGGGGGAGGGAATGAGCAGTTCTTC. Amino acid sequence: CASSWTSGGGNEQFF.

This chain joins TRBV7-6 and TRBJ2-1; unclear D gene. Germline V lookup: CDR1 SGHVS, CDR2 FNYEAQ. The CDR3 extends over 14 amino acids. The V end was cut by 1 base, the J end by 2 bases, with 6 bases between. The chain's CDR3 is CASSLDSPYNEQFF. CDR3 sequence (DNA): TGTGCCAGCAGCTTAGACTCCCCCTACAATGAGCAGTTCTTC.

The chain carries TRBV2 and TRBJ2-5, with 10 bases identical to TRBD1. After removal of 7 bases from V and 5 bases from J, the junction contained 19 bases not matched to a gene. Germline V gives CDR1 SNHLY, CDR2 FYNNEI. There are 18 residues in the CDR3. CDR3 nucleotide sequence: TGTGCCAGCAATTTGGGGTATTCGGGGACAGGGGAACGCGAGACCCAGTACTTC. Its protein is CASNLGYSGTGERETQYF.

This clonotype was detected a few times. The V and J genes are TRBV20-1 and TRBJ1-2; D possibly corresponds to TRBD1 (6 bases). The germline CDR1 and CDR2 sequences are DFQATT and SNEGSKA (reference sequence). V was trimmed by 5 bases and J by 8 bases, leaving 21 bases between them. The CDR3 contains 14 residues. The CDR3 region has the DNA TGCAGTGCTTACCCTCGACAGGCAATAAAGGGCTACACCTTC. It translates to CSAYPRQAIKGYTF.

Many counts were recorded for this clonotype. The V and J genes are TRBV20-1 and TRBJ1-6; TRBD1 matches at 7 bases. The CDR3 spans 14 residues. Looked up from germline, CDR1 is DFQATT and CDR2 is SNEGSKA (reference sequence). Trimming at V came to 5 bases and at J to 7 bases, leaving 8 bases not matched to a gene. The chain's CDR3 is CSAPRTGSNSPLHF. The CDR3 DNA reads TGCAGTGCTCCCCGGACAGGCTCCAATTCACCCCTCCACTTT.

J is TRBJ2-1 and V is TRBV4-1; D remains unclear. The CDR3 runs to 14 residues. The V end lost 4 bases, the J end lost 3 bases, and 10 bases lay between the germline ends. Per the germline V gene, CDR1 is MGHRA and CDR2 is YSYEKL. The CDR3 sequence is CASSPLYRYNEQFF. DNA of the CDR3: TGCGCCAGCAGCCCTCTATATCGCTACAATGAGCAGTTCTTC.

The chain recombines TRBV28 with TRBJ1-1; 9 nucleotides match TRBD1. Germline-derived CDR1 and CDR2 are MDHEN and SYDVKM. Trimming took 7 bases from V and 5 from J; bases not matched to a gene: 8. The CDR3 sequence is 14 residues long. Written as DNA, the CDR3 is TGTGCCAGCAATCTCGGGACAGGGTTTACTGAAGCTTTCTTT. It yields the protein CASNLGTGFTEAFF.

The rearrangement uses TRBV14 and TRBJ2-1, with 13 bases lining up with TRBD2. Per germline, CDR1 SGHDN and CDR2 FVKESK. The CDR3 spans 17 residues. V lost 3 bases to trimming and J lost 4 bases; unmatched junction nucleotides: 6. CDR3 nucleotides: TGTGCCAGCAGCCAGACTAGCGGGAGGTCCCTTTACAATGAGCAGTTCTTC. Its protein product is CASSQTSGRSLYNEQFF.

This clonotype was counted a few times. This chain links TRBV7-9 with TRBJ2-5; possible D gene TRBD1, 5 bases. The CDR3 has 15 amino acids. Trimming removed 1 base from V and 1 base from J, with 10 bases in between. In germline, CDR1 is SEHNR, CDR2 FQNEAQ (reference sequence). DNA for the CDR3: TGTGCCAGCAGCTTAGTCCAGGGCCTCCAAGAGACCCAGTACTTC. Translation: CASSLVQGLQETQYF.

As concerns this clonotype: Relative to the germline gene, one junction end is altered; a read error may explain this. The chain joins TRBV7-9 to TRBJ2-4; unclear D gene. The length of the CDR3 is 12 residues. Germline V lookup: CDR1 SEHNR, CDR2 FQNEAQ (reference sequence). Here the CDR3 reads CASSFVGNSQYF. The CDR3 nucleotides are TGTGCCAGCAGCTTCGTAGGCAACAGTCAGTACTTC.

The CDR3 DNA is TGTGCCACCAGTGACCGGGACAGGGGCTACAATGAGCAGTACTTC. Its translation is CATSDRDRGYNEQYF. This chain uses TRBV24-1 with TRBJ2-7; the match to TRBD1 covers 10 bases. Germline values: CDR1 KGHDR, CDR2 SFDVKD. J lost 7 bases, V lost 4 bases, and 9 bases had no gene match. The CDR3 extends over 15 amino acids.

About this clonotype: Germline is not matched at one junction end, which may reflect a read error. This chain links TRBV10-3 with TRBJ2-3, with TRBD1 as a possible D gene (6 bases). Per the germline V gene, CDR1 is ENHRY and CDR2 is SYGVKD. This CDR3 spans 15 amino acids. The CDR3 nucleotides are TGTACCATCAGTGGAACGGGACAATACACAGATACGCAGTATTTT. It codes for CTISGTGQYTDTQYF.